This T cell receptor (beta chain) was sequenced during a study of patients and donors after allogeneic stem cell transplantation. This clonotype showed up just a few times. The CDR3 covers 16 residues. Germline lookup yields CDR1 SQVTM and CDR2 ANQGSEA. Trimming removed 0 bases at V and 5 bases at J, with 17 bases between. TCRdb ran MiXCR on the RT-PCR reads and lists one entry per CDR3 protein. The sample consists of 57,000 or so distinct CDR3 sequences, about 14% of them appearing once. The origin of this receptor is a human donor who was either an allogeneic HSCT recipient or a stem cell or donor lymphocyte infusion donor (not recorded which). It is not recorded whose cells these are; they may come from a transplant donor. Sample: blood, either unsorted or a sorted T cell fraction (not recorded which). The chain combines TRBV29-1 with TRBJ2-1; tentatively, D is TRBD1 (6 bases). The CDR3 protein is CSVEDPIRDTNNEQFF. In DNA form, the CDR3 reads TGCAGCGTTGAAGATCCTATCCGGGACACAAACAATGAGCAGTTCTTC.